This T cell receptor (beta chain) appears in the sequencing data of a study of CD8 T cells in ankylosing spondylitis. Library preparation for TCR beta used quantitative 5'-RACE with molecular barcodes. TCRdb recomputed calls from the 5' RACE reads with MiXCR, one row per CDR3 protein. The table includes around 300,000 distinct CDR3 sequences, 14% to 15% detected once. Study-level results: The authors reported significant enrichment of disease-linked clones in matched ankylosing spondylitis synovial fluid. Ankylosing spondylitis blood seemed to carry a telltale TCR beta motif made of seven or eight highly homologous variants. Prior literature has documented some motif variants in synovial fluid and blood from reactive arthritis.

This clonotype was seen more than once but under ten times. Its antigen is currently unknown. The CDR3 has 13 residues. Germline CDR1 and CDR2: DFQATT and SNEGSKA (reference sequence). J was trimmed by 8 bases and V by 6 bases; bases with no gene match: 4. The sequenced sample was blood, either unsorted or a sorted T cell fraction (not recorded which). The rearrangement links TRBV20-1 to TRBJ2-1; 13 nucleotides align to TRBD2. The sequence derives from a male donor with ankylosing spondylitis or in good health (not recorded which). CDR3 loop: CSAWTSGSHEQFF. As DNA, the CDR3 is TGCAGTGCATGGACTAGCGGGAGCCATGAGCAGTTCTTC.